This T cell receptor (beta chain) was recovered during a study of blood T cell repertoires in COVID-19. In the original workflow: For nucleated cells, counts were estimated from reference gene primer amplification. Assay: immunoSEQ multiplex PCR; the TCRdb copy retains only in-frame clones and omits some. D and trimming come from the DNA, and the V and J calls and clone size come from that table. The sample has approximately 450,000 clones; 87% are singletons. CDR1 is SGHAT, CDR2 FQDESV, per germline (reference sequence). Losses at the gene ends were 5 bases for V and 0 bases for J; bases not matched to a gene: 6. The CDR3 length is 16 residues.

The receptor comes from a woman under 30 with acute COVID-19. The rearrangement links TRBV11-1 to TRBJ2-2; 7 bases are a match to TRBD1. Material for sequencing was PBMCs or T cells enriched from blood (not recorded which). For the CDR3, the DNA is TGTGCCAGCAGCGTTACCGGGACAGCGAACACCGGGGAGCTGTTTTTT. It encodes CASSVTGTANTGELFF.